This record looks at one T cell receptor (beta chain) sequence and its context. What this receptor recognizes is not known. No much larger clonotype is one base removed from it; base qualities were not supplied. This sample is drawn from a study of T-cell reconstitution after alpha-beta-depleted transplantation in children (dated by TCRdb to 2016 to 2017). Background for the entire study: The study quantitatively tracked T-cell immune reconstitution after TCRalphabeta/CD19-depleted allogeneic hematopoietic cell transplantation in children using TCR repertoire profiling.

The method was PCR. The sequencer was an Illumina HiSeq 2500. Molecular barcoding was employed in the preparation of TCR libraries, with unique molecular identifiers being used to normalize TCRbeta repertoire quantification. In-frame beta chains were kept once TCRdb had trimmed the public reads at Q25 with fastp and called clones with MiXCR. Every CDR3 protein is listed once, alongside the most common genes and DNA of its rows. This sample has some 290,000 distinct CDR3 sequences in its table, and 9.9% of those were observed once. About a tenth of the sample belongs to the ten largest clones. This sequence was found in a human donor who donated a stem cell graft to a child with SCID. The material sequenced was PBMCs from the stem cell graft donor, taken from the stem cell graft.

The nucleotide sequence is given as TGTGCCAGCAGCTTATCCCCGGAGACCGGGGAGCTGTTTTTT. The translation is CASSLSPETGELFF. This chain is built from TRBV7-6 and TRBJ2-2, with an unclear D gene assignment. The trim is 2 bases for V and 5 bases for J, with a gap of 9 bases between the germline ends. CDR1 and CDR2 are drawn from the germline V gene: SGHVS, FNYEAQ. The CDR3, from cysteine to phenylalanine, totals 14 residues. Just the 42-base CDR3 DNA is kept, in frame starting at base 1.